This paragraph covers one TCR beta chain sequence. Its antigen target is currently unknown. No quality values exist for individual bases; no much larger clone is one base distant. The junction shows trimming of 3 bases on V and 0 bases on J, and the gene matches do not reach 12 bases of it. Measured from the cysteine to the phenylalanine, the CDR3 is 18 residues long. The sequence is cut down to CDR3 DNA, 54 bases in frame from base 1. CDR1 and CDR2 were assigned from the germline V gene as SGDLS and YYNGEE. The data were taken from a study of blood T cell repertoires in COVID-19 (TCRdb year 2020). Turning to the overall study: Samples from collaborators originated in the United States, Italy and Spain and spanned both the acute and convalescent phases of COVID-19. The material from the prospective study consisted of cDNA or gDNA derived from T cells, B-cell-depleted T cells, or PBMCs. The dataset comprised deeply sampled blood TCRbeta repertoires from subjects exposed to, actively infected with, or recovered from COVID-19. The repertoires were released in a freely available public database meant as a resource for research on the immune response to SARS-CoV-2. The samples were drawn from the first 160 participants of the ongoing ImmuneRACE study and from some 1,300 subjects provided by 6 global collaborators. A de-identified subject ID, COVID-19 status, age in years and sex were almost always included in the sample metadata. Where available, HLA class I and class II types were obtained from metadata supplied by the sample provider rather than from assay-based typing. Beyond this particular receptor, the publication reports: How much clinical and demographic metadata was included differed by source and by participant, and the metadata was provided uncurated.

Whole blood was collected in K2EDTA tubes by collaborating institutions according to the institutions' own protocols. For TCRbeta analysis, collaborator samples were shipped as frozen whole blood, as isolated PBMCs, or as DNA extracted from either sample type. TCRbeta CDR3 regions were amplified from genomic DNA using the immunoSEQ Assay, a bias-controlled multiplex PCR. In the authors' own workflow: Within the assay, amplification of reference gene primers was used to estimate how many nucleated cells each sample contained. To quantify the absolute abundance of each unique TCRbeta CDR3 rearrangement, sequence reads were collapsed and filtered. For each sample, productive Simpson clonality was calculated by taking the square root of Simpson's diversity index across productive rearrangements. TCRdb obtained this table from immuneACCESS and retained in-frame rearrangements with V and J assigned. These tables miss some clones; where compared with another copy, unresolved V genes account for less than half of the shortfall, and the remainder is unexplained. V and J calls and clone size are given by that table; D and trimming were obtained from the DNA. Counted in this sample were about 270,000 clones; over 75% of them appeared once. The ten largest clones capture 11% of the sample.

The sample comprised peripheral blood. The receptor's source is a woman in her 70s with acute or convalescent COVID-19. Recombination connected TRBV9 to TRBJ1-2; the central 9 bases match TRBD1. The encoded CDR3 is CASSGGWTGASTNYGYTF. The sequence in DNA is TGTGCCAGCAGCGGGGGATGGACAGGGGCCTCGACTAACTATGGCTACACCTTC.